What follows is one TCR beta chain and its context. The antigen is undetermined. These data originate in a study of response to subunit inactivated influenza vaccine. Whole-study results and caveats: The authors offered the suggestion that each seasonal influenza vaccination recruits few new T cells.

Each CDR3 protein gets one entry after TCRdb re-called the RT-PCR reads with MiXCR. There are hundreds of thousands of distinct CDR3 sequences in the sample; 18% occur only once, and roughly 10% lies in the top ten. CDR3 size: 15 residues. Germline V gene data show CDR1 as SEHNR and CDR2 as FQNEAQ (reference sequence). The junction had 10 bases not matched to a gene; V was cut back by 5 bases and J by 5 bases. The sample here was PBMCs from blood, taken approximately 5 days after vaccination. This sequence was found in a man between 50 and 59 years old who received an inactivated influenza vaccine. The rearrangement links TRBV7-9 to TRBJ1-2; 8 bases fit TRBD1. As DNA, the CDR3 is TGTGCCAGCAGCCTGGGACAGGCGCCCAGGTATGGCTACACCTTC. It encodes CASSLGQAPRYGYTF.